One and the same sample provided the 9 T cell receptor beta chains below, sequenced in a study of T cells after yellow fever vaccination. TCRdb ran MiXCR on the 5' RACE reads and lists one entry per CDR3 protein. The repertoire holds 500,000 to 650,000 distinct CDR3 sequences, with approximately 13% as singletons. The sample here was PBMCs, taken on the day of the yellow fever booster vaccination. Receptor source: a man aged 25-45 years who received the YFV17D yellow fever vaccine.

This chain links TRBV7-9 with TRBJ2-2; the D gene is possibly TRBD2 (6 bases). Germline CDR1 SEHNR, CDR2 FQNEAQ (reference sequence). This CDR3 comprises 14 residues. V shed 8 bases and J shed 3 bases, with 13 bases lying between them. The CDR3 nucleotides are TGTGCCAGCTACCGGGAGCGTCACACCGGGGAGCTGTTTTTT. This translates into CASYRERHTGELFF.

A few counts support this clonotype. The chain carries TRBV6-5 and TRBJ1-5; 7 bases fit TRBD1. Germline CDR1 reads MNHEY; CDR2 reads SVGAGI. The V and J ends lost 6 bases and 4 bases, in that order; junction bases with no gene match: 12. The CDR3 is made up of 16 amino acids. CDR3 sequence: CASRPSRQGSNQPQHF. CDR3 sequence (DNA): TGTGCCAGCAGGCCCTCGAGACAGGGATCAAATCAGCCCCAGCATTTT.

The chain combines TRBV5-1 with TRBJ2-7; D perhaps matches TRBD1 (6 bases). Germline V gives CDR1 SGHRS, CDR2 YFSETQ. The CDR3 is 15 residues long. Trimming pared 4 bases from V and 2 bases from J, leaving 16 bases between. The CDR3 spells CASSTTGSPPYEQYF. The DNA for the CDR3 is TGCGCCAGCAGCACCACAGGGTCCCCTCCCTACGAGCAGTACTTC.

This chain connects TRBV5-1 to TRBJ2-5, with no clear D. This CDR3 is 14 amino acids long. The V end lost 4 bases, the J end lost 2 bases, and 12 bases lay between the germline ends. Germline V CDR1 and CDR2: SGHRS, YFSETQ. This CDR3 is CASSPLGRQETQYF. In nucleotides, the CDR3 is TGCGCCAGCAGCCCCCTGGGTCGTCAAGAGACCCAGTACTTC.

This clonotype came up a few times. V usage is TRBV20-1 and J usage is TRBJ2-3, with 13 bases fitting TRBD2. The CDR3 loop spans 18 amino acids. The V and J ends lost 3 bases and 2 bases, in that order; junction bases with no gene match: 11. The germline gives CDR1 DFQATT, CDR2 SNEGSKA (reference sequence). For the CDR3, the DNA is TGCAGTGCTAGTCCGTTTCTTGGGACTAGCGGGAACACAGATACGCAGTATTTT. It specifies CSASPFLGTSGNTDTQYF.

Concerning this clonotype: A much bigger clone sits one base away, suggesting this may be a read error. The rearrangement uses TRBV10-3 and TRBJ2-7; TRBD1 agrees at 7 bases. CDR1 and CDR2 from the germline V gene are ENHRY and SYGVKD. The CDR3 has 16 amino acids. As DNA, the CDR3 is TGTGCCACCAGTGAGTCGAAGGGGGCGAAGGCCTACGAGCAGTACTTC. Encoded protein: CATSESKGAKAYEQYF.

This chain links TRBV1 with TRBJ2-1; whether TRBD2, the table's D call, matches the DNA was not checked. TRBV1 is a pseudogene. The CDR3 totals 16 residues. The CDR3 sequence is CTSSQDLDHSRDEQFF. The CDR3 DNA is TGCACCAGCAGCCAAGATCTGGACCATAGTCGCGATGAGCAGTTCTTC.

The chain joins TRBV9 to TRBJ2-1, with 9 positions matching TRBD2. With V trimmed by 0 bases and J by 4 bases, 8 bases remained unmatched. This CDR3 region has 17 residues. Germline V gene sequence: CDR1 SGDLS, CDR2 YYNGEE. CDR3 protein: CASSVGVGAGGYNEQFF. The CDR3 DNA reads as TGTGCCAGCAGCGTAGGGGTGGGAGCGGGGGGTTACAATGAGCAGTTCTTC.

In its sample, this clonotype was seen many times. The chain couples TRBV7-2 to TRBJ1-3; TRBD1 is a possible D gene (6 bases). V gave up 5 bases and J gave up 2 bases, with 13 bases separating them. The CDR3 covers 15 residues. Germline lookup yields CDR1 SGHTA and CDR2 FQGNSA. CDR3 in DNA: TGTGCCAGCAGCAACTTACAGGGAGCTGGAAACACCATATATTTT. Its translation: CASSNLQGAGNTIYF.